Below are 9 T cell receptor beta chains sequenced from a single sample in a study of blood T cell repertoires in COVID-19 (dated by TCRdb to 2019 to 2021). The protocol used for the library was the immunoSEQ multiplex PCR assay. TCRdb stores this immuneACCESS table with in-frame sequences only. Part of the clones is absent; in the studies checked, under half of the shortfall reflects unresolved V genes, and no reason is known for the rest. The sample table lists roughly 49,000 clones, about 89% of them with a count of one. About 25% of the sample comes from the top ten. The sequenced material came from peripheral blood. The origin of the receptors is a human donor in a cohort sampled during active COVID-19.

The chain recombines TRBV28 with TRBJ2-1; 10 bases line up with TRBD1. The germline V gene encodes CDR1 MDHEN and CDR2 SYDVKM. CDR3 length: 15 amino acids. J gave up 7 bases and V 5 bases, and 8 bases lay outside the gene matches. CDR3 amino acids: CASSGSGTGVNEQFF. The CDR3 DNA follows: TGTGCCAGCAGTGGGTCCGGGACAGGGGTTAATGAGCAGTTCTTC.

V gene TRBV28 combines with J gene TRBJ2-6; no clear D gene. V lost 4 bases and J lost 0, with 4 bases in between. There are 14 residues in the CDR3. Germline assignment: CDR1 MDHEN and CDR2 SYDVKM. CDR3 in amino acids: CASSSGSGANVLTF. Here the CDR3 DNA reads TGTGCCAGCAGTTCCGGCTCTGGGGCCAACGTCCTGACTTTC.

CDR3 coding DNA: TGTGCCAGCAGCCCAAAGCAGCAGGGAGGACTCATTTGGGACAATGAGCAGTTCTTC. Translation gives CASSPKQQGGLIWDNEQFF. The V call is TRBV7-3, the J call TRBJ2-1; a possible D gene is TRBD2 (6 bases). Germline CDR1 is SGHTA and CDR2 is FQGTGA. The CDR3 sequence is 19 residues long. Deletions cut 5 bases from V and 5 bases from J, with 28 bases between.

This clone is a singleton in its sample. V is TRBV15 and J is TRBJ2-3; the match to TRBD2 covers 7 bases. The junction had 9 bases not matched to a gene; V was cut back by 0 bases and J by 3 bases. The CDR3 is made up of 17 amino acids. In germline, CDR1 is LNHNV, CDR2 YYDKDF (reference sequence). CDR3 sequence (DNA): TGTGCCACCAGCAGAGATTTAGGGAGGGTTGGAACAGATACGCAGTATTTT. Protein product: CATSRDLGRVGTDTQYF.

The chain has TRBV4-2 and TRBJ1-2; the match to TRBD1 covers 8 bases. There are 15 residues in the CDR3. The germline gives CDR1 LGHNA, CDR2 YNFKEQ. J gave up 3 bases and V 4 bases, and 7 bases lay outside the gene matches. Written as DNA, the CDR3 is TGTGCCAGCAGCCGACTTGGACAGGGCGACTATGGCTACACCTTC. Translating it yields CASSRLGQGDYGYTF.

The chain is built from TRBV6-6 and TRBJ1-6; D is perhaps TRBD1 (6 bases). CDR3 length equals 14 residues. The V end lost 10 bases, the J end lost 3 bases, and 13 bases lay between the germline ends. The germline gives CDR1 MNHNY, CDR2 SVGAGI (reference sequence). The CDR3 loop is CAISTGNYNSPLHF. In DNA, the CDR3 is TGTGCCATTTCGACAGGAAACTATAATTCACCCCTCCACTTT.

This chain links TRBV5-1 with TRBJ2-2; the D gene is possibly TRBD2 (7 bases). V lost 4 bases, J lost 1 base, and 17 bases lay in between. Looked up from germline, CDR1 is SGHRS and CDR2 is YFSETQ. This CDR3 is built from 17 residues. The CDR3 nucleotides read TGCGCCAGCAGCCCCGAAAGGGGGGGGTTGAACACCGGGGAGCTGTTTTTT. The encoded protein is CASSPERGGLNTGELFF.

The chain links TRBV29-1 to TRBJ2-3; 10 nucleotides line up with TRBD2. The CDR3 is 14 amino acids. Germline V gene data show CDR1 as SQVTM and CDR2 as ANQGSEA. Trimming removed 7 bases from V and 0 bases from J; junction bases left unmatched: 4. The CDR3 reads CSAKTSGSTDTQYF. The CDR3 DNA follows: TGCAGCGCCAAGACTAGCGGGAGCACAGATACGCAGTATTTT.

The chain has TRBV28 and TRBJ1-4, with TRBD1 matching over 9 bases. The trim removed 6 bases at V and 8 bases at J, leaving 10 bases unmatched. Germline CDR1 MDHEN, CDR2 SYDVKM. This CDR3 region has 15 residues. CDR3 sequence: CASSLFGTGNEKLFF. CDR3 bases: TGTGCCAGCAGCCTGTTTGGGACAGGGAACGAAAAACTGTTTTTT.